The rows below give T cell receptor beta chains drawn from one sample of a study of post-analysis software for immune sequencing data. TCRdb recomputed calls from the PCR reads with MiXCR, one row per CDR3 protein. The sample contains hundreds of thousands of distinct CDR3 sequences, around 44% of which appear only once. Source material: blood. The receptors stem from a girl aged 5-17 years with multiple sclerosis. Both conserved end residues are part of each CDR3. The order of the fields is J gene, D gene, clone size, V gene, CDR3 protein, CDR3 DNA. A D gene is named only where the DNA matches it firmly. Part of the rows lack a size; the others show once, few, many or a class for expanded clones.

>TRBJ2-7|TRBD1|NA|TRBV7-2
CASSFSGTESYEQYF
TGTGCCAGCAGCTTCTCCGGGACAGAGAGTTACGAGCAGTACTTC
>TRBJ1-2|TRBD1|NA|TRBV28
CASSSQGQSYGGYTF
TGTGCCAGCAGTTCCCAGGGACAGAGCTATGGCGGCTACACCTTC
>TRBJ2-1|TRBD2|once|TRBV4-2
CASSPGGGLAANEQFF
TGTGCCAGCAGCCCCGGGGGGGGACTAGCGGCCAATGAGCAGTTCTTC
>TRBJ2-7|NA|NA|TRBV4-2
CASSQGMGEQYF
TGTGCCAGCAGCCAAGGCATGGGGGAGCAGTACTTC
>TRBJ2-7|NA|few|TRBV27
CASSPPGEYEQYF
TGTGCCAGCAGTCCCCCCGGAGAGTACGAGCAGTACTTC
>TRBJ1-1|NA|NA|TRBV6-7
CASSRPRRQWFTEAFF
TGTGCCAGCAGTCGCCCCAGGAGACAGTGGTTCACTGAAGCTTTCTTT
>TRBJ1-1|NA|few|TRBV5-1
CASSLKGGNTEAFF
TGCGCCAGCAGCCTTAAGGGGGGGAACACTGAAGCTTTCTTT
>TRBJ2-3|NA|once|TRBV29-1
CSVHSRDTDTQYF
TGCAGCGTCCATTCTCGGGACACAGATACGCAGTATTTT
>TRBJ2-5|NA|NA|TRBV6-6
CASSYSGLDQETQYF
TGTGCCAGCAGTTACTCGGGGTTGGATCAAGAGACCCAGTACTTC
>TRBJ1-1|NA|few|TRBV5-1
CASSLSGGVSTEAFF
TGCGCCAGCAGCTTATCAGGAGGGGTGAGCACTGAAGCTTTCTTT
>TRBJ2-2|TRBD1|NA|TRBV11-2
CASSLGTGVAGELFF
TGTGCCAGCAGCCTTGGGACAGGGGTCGCCGGGGAGCTGTTTTTT
>TRBJ2-7|NA|few|TRBV20-1
CSALRGRHSYEQYF
TGCAGTGCTTTGAGGGGCAGGCACTCCTACGAGCAGTACTTC
>TRBJ1-2|NA|NA|TRBV4-1
CASRGGLYGYTF
TGCGCCAGCAGAGGGGGGCTCTATGGCTACACCTTC
>TRBJ2-5|TRBD2|few|TRBV20-1
CSARIAGGLLGETQYF
TGCAGTGCTAGGATAGCGGGGGGGCTGTTGGGAGAGACCCAGTACTTC
>TRBJ1-2|NA|NA|TRBV12-3/TRBV12-4
CASSPMQAVEHGYTF
TGTGCCAGCAGTCCTATGCAGGCGGTTGAGCATGGCTACACCTTC
>TRBJ2-5|TRBD2|NA|TRBV20-1
CSARGQLAEETQYF
TGCAGTGCTAGAGGCCAACTAGCGGAAGAGACCCAGTACTTC
>TRBJ2-1|NA|few|TRBV7-8
CASSSKRDTYRDEQFF
TGTGCCAGCAGCTCAAAACGGGACACGTATAGGGATGAGCAGTTCTTC
>TRBJ2-7|TRBD1|NA|TRBV5-1
CASSRGDRVYEQYF
TGCGCCAGCAGCAGGGGGGACAGGGTCTACGAGCAGTACTTC
>TRBJ2-7|NA|once|TRBV12-3/TRBV12-4
CASSLVRDPKYF
TGTGCCAGCAGTTTGGTTCGGGACCCGAAGTACTTC
>TRBJ2-5|TRBD1|few|TRBV20-1
CSAREGQQETQYF
TGCAGTGCTAGAGAGGGACAGCAAGAGACCCAGTACTTC
>TRBJ2-5|TRBD1|NA|TRBV29-1
CSVVLGKQGARETQYF
TGCAGCGTTGTTCTGGGAAAACAGGGGGCGCGAGAGACCCAGTACTTC
>TRBJ1-4|NA|NA|TRBV5-1
CASSMPPTRPELFF
TGCGCCAGCAGCATGCCCCCGACCAGGCCGGAACTGTTTTTT
>TRBJ1-2|NA|once|TRBV6-5
CASTTDLASSGYTF
TGTGCCAGCACTACCGATCTCGCCTCCTCGGGCTACACCTTC
>TRBJ1-4|TRBD1|NA|TRBV19
CASSWDRSNEKLFF
TGTGCCAGTAGTTGGGACAGATCTAATGAAAAACTGTTTTTT